The 21 T cell receptor beta chains below were found in one sample sequenced in a study of shared clonotypes between healthy human individuals. Repertoires were generated with immunoSEQ multiplex PCR, while TCRdb's copy carries only in-frame clones and drops some. The sample comprises 800,000 to 950,000 clones, about 97% of which are singletons, and under 0.3% rests with the top ten. Naive-designated CD8 cells lacked CD45RO, were positively enriched for CCR7, and omitted terminally differentiated effector memory CD45RA+ cells. The sample consisted of naive CD8+ T cells sorted from blood. The receptors originated from a man aged 25 to 40 in good health.

The rearrangement joins TRBV9 to TRBJ2-7; 11 nucleotides line up with TRBD2. This CDR3 region has 14 residues. Germline V gene data show CDR1 as SGDLS and CDR2 as YYNGEE. Trimming took 3 bases from V and 2 from J; bases not matched to a gene: 1. The CDR3 DNA reads as TGTGCCAGCAGCGCGGGACTAGCGGCCTACGAGCAGTACTTC. It encodes CASSAGLAAYEQYF.

The chain recombines TRBV9 with TRBJ1-3; 11 positions match TRBD1. Trimming at V came to 0 bases and at J to 2 bases, leaving 7 bases not matched to a gene. The V gene's germline CDR1 is SGDLS and CDR2 YYNGEE. The CDR3 runs 18 residues. DNA for the CDR3: TGTGCCAGCAGCGTAGCTGGTGGACAGGGGGCGCCTGGAAACACCATATATTTT. Protein: CASSVAGGQGAPGNTIYF.

The rearrangement joins TRBV7-2 to TRBJ1-2; TRBD1 aligns across 10 bases. Germline V gene lookup returns CDR1 SGHTA and CDR2 FQGNSA. V lost 1 base and J lost 8; bases outside the gene matches: 7. CDR3 length: 15 amino acids. CDR3 region: CASSLVAGQGEGYTF. The CDR3 bases are TGTGCCAGCAGCTTAGTCGCCGGACAGGGGGAGGGCTACACCTTC.

Only a few counts were recorded for this clone. The genes are TRBV29-1 and TRBJ2-7; a weak D match, TRBD2 (7 bases). Germline V gene sequence: CDR1 SQVTM, CDR2 ANQGSEA. CDR3 length: 11 amino acids. V was pared by 4 bases and J by 5 bases, with 9 bases between. The CDR3, as DNA: TGCAGCGTTGGGGGGGGCCACGAGCAGTACTTC. Amino acid sequence: CSVGGGHEQYF.

The V and J genes are TRBV28 and TRBJ1-5; no clear D gene. Germline CDR1 and CDR2: MDHEN and SYDVKM. This CDR3 region has 11 residues. Deletions cut 2 bases from V and 7 bases from J, with 3 bases between. The CDR3: CASSLHQPQHF. CDR3 bases: TGTGCCAGCAGTTTACACCAGCCCCAGCATTTT.

The chain carries TRBV28 and TRBJ1-5, with TRBD1 as a possible D gene (5 bases). The length of the CDR3 is 12 residues. Germline CDR1 and CDR2: MDHEN and SYDVKM. Trimming removed 6 bases at V and 4 bases at J, with 7 bases between. CDR3 region: CASSAGNQPQHF. The DNA for the CDR3 is TGTGCCAGCAGCGCAGGGAATCAGCCCCAGCATTTT. The full variable domain, in which reference TRBV28 and TRBJ1-5 provide the parts outside the CDR3, is DVKVTQSSRYLVKRTGEKVFLECVQDMDHENMFWYRQDPGLGLRLIYFSYDVKMKEKGDIPEGYSVSREKKERFSLILESASTNQTSMYLCASSAGNQPQHFGDGTRLSIL.

The chain couples TRBV29-1 to TRBJ2-1, with 7 bases matching TRBD2. After removal of 4 bases from V and 6 bases from J, the junction contained 6 bases not matched to a gene. The CDR3 is made up of 13 amino acids. Looked up from germline, CDR1 is SQVTM and CDR2 is ANQGSEA. The CDR3, as DNA: TGCAGCGTTGTACCGGGCGGGGGCAATGAGCAGTTCTTC. Its protein product is CSVVPGGGNEQFF.

The V and J genes are TRBV7-9 and TRBJ2-5; D unclear. Germline V gives CDR1 SEHNR, CDR2 FQNEAQ (reference sequence). Deletions cut 6 bases from V and 8 bases from J, with 13 bases between. The CDR3 consists of 12 residues. The DNA of the CDR3 is TGTGCCAGCAGGTCCATGCGGCAAACCCAGTACTTC. Its protein product is CASRSMRQTQYF.

V gene TRBV7-3 combines with J gene TRBJ1-1; no reliable D call. The CDR3 is 14 amino acids. The V gene's germline CDR1 is SGHTA and CDR2 FQGTGA. Trimming left V 6 bases short and J 1 base short, with 12 bases between. The CDR3 DNA reads TGTGCCAGCAGACTAGCGGCTGGGAACACTGAAGCTTTCTTT. Protein: CASRLAAGNTEAFF.

The J gene is TRBJ2-7, the V gene TRBV29-1; TRBD2 aligns across 10 bases. Trimming took 5 bases from V and 7 from J; bases not matched to a gene: 8. The CDR3 has 13 amino acids. CDR1 is SQVTM, CDR2 ANQGSEA, per germline. The CDR3 is CSVPAGGPGEQYF. Here the CDR3 DNA reads TGCAGCGTTCCAGCGGGAGGGCCAGGGGAGCAGTACTTC.

This clone was seen just once. Other nucleotide sequences in the sample specify the same CDR3. The chain joins TRBV11-2 to TRBJ2-2, with 10 bases lining up with TRBD2. CDR3 length: 15 residues. V was clipped by 5 bases and J by 4 bases; unmatched bases: 4. CDR1 and CDR2 from the germline V gene are SGHAT and FQNNGV. CDR3: CASSLAGVGTGELFF. Here the CDR3 DNA reads TGTGCCAGCAGCCTAGCGGGAGTTGGCACCGGGGAGCTGTTTTTT.

The rearrangement joins TRBV29-1 to TRBJ2-3; D unclear. The V gene lost 3 bases and the J gene lost 0 bases, with 7 bases spanning the gap. Germline V gene sequence: CDR1 SQVTM, CDR2 ANQGSEA. The CDR3 spans 13 residues. This CDR3 reads CSVEPTSTDTQYF. In nucleotides, the CDR3 is TGCAGCGTTGAGCCTACTAGCACAGATACGCAGTATTTT.

For this clone: At one end, the junction sequence differs from germline, possibly due to a read error. The V gene is TRBV7-7, the J gene TRBJ2-5, with 12 bases identical to TRBD2. Germline assignment: CDR1 SSHAT and CDR2 FNYEAQ (reference sequence). The CDR3 spans 15 residues. The CDR3 nucleotides read TGTGCTAGCAGCTTAGTGGGACTAGCGGGAGAGACCCAGTACTTC. Protein sequence: CASSLVGLAGETQYF.

As for this clone: Other DNA sequences in the same sample also yield this CDR3. This chain links TRBV5-4 with TRBJ2-7; TRBD2 is a possible D gene (5 bases). Germline V CDR1 and CDR2: SGHNT, YYREEE (reference sequence). V dropped 0 bases and J dropped 0 bases, with 7 bases sitting between them. The CDR3 is made up of 14 amino acids. The CDR3 DNA reads TGTGCCAGCAGCTTGGGGACTTCCTCCTACGAGCAGTACTTC. Encoded protein: CASSLGTSSYEQYF.

The chain joins TRBV7-6 to TRBJ2-7, with TRBD1 identical over 7 bases. J lost 3 bases, V lost 1 base, and 9 bases had no gene match. The V gene's germline CDR1 is SGHVS and CDR2 FNYEAQ. The CDR3 runs 16 residues. DNA for the CDR3: TGTGCCAGCAGCTTAGACCCGGTCACAGGGGACTACGAGCAGTACTTC. Amino acids: CASSLDPVTGDYEQYF. Full variable domain (remainder filled in from reference TRBV7-6 and TRBJ2-7): GAGVSQSPRYKVTKRGQDVALRCDPISGHVSLYWYRQALGQGPEFLTYFNYEAQQDKSGLPNDRFSAERPEGSISTLTIQRTEQRDSAMYRCASSLDPVTGDYEQYFGPGTRLTVT.

This rearrangement joins TRBV5-6 to TRBJ2-2; 9 bases map to TRBD1. Germline-derived CDR1 and CDR2 are SGHDT and YYEEEE. Trimming cost V 2 bases and J 5 bases; bases outside gene matches: 7. This CDR3 contains 16 residues. The CDR3 DNA reads as TGTGCCAGCAGCTTTCGGGACAGGGAATGGACCGGGGAGCTGTTTTTT. Translated, it gives CASSFRDREWTGELFF.

V is TRBV9 and J is TRBJ2-2, with 8 bases matching TRBD2. The CDR3 has 16 amino acids. V gave up 3 bases and J gave up 4 bases; unmatched junction bases: 8. Germline V gene lookup returns CDR1 SGDLS and CDR2 YYNGEE. The CDR3 DNA is TGTGCCAGCAGCGGGGGACTAGTCCCGGGCACCGGGGAGCTGTTTTTT. This sequence encodes CASSGGLVPGTGELFF. The full variable domain, in which reference TRBV9 and TRBJ2-2 provide the parts outside the CDR3, is DSGVTQTPKHLITATGQRVTLRCSPRSGDLSVYWYQQSLDQGLQFLIQYYNGEERAKGNILERFSAQQFPDLHSELNLSSLELGDSALYFCASSGGLVPGTGELFFGEGSRLTVL.

This chain uses TRBV5-5 with TRBJ1-1; no firm D call. The CDR3 covers 14 residues. Germline-derived CDR1 and CDR2 are SGHKS and YYEKEE (reference sequence). Trimming took 1 base from V and 1 from J, leaving 8 bases between them. CDR3 nucleotide sequence: TGTGCCAGCAGCTTGAACACGAAGAACACTGAAGCTTTCTTT. This gives the protein CASSLNTKNTEAFF.

CDR3 sequence reads: CASSFTGQSTDTQYF. In DNA form, the CDR3 reads TGTGCCAGCAGCTTCACGGGACAGAGCACAGATACGCAGTATTTT. The V gene is TRBV11-2, the J gene TRBJ2-3, with 7 bases identical to TRBD1. CDR1 and CDR2 from the germline V gene are SGHAT and FQNNGV. CDR3 length equals 15 residues. J gave up 0 bases and V 3 bases, and 3 bases lay outside the gene matches.

The V call is TRBV6-1, the J call TRBJ2-1; TRBD2 is a possible D gene (5 bases). This CDR3 is 13 amino acids long. Deletions cut 7 bases from V and 4 bases from J, with 11 bases between. The germline gives CDR1 MNHNS, CDR2 SASEGT. The CDR3 here is CASTPSGYNEQFF. The CDR3 coding sequence is TGTGCCAGCACCCCCAGCGGTTACAATGAGCAGTTCTTC.

For this clone: Other DNA sequences in the sample encode the same CDR3. V is TRBV9 and J is TRBJ2-7, with TRBD1 matching over 12 bases. The CDR3 runs 15 residues. Losses at the gene ends were 0 bases for V and 5 bases for J; bases not matched to a gene: 3. The germline CDR1 and CDR2 sequences are SGDLS and YYNGEE. Here the CDR3 DNA reads TGTGCCAGCAGCGTAGAGGGACAGGGGGCTGACGAGCAGTACTTC. Translating it yields CASSVEGQGADEQYF.